Listed here are 9 T cell receptor beta chains from one sample, sequenced in a study of tissue T cells after allogeneic stem cell transplantation. Sequenced by immunoSEQ multiplex PCR; TCRdb stores in-frame clones only, minus some. The repertoire holds roughly 8,600 clones, with roughly 38% as singletons. The time point was: mouse harvest day 14 after allogeneic transplant. Tail vein injection delivered 10^7 T-cell-depleted bone marrow cells and 10^6 splenic CD5+ T cells. The material sequenced was skin. Receptor source: a female BALB/c mouse given C57BL/6 T cells with graft-versus-host disease after an allogeneic hematopoietic cell transplant.

This clone has more than one count but fewer than ten. The gene symbols are mouse symbols. The read comes to an end 1 residue before the CDR3 does, leaving the germline J gene to fill in the end. The rearrangement links TRBV26 to TRBJ2-2; D might be TRBD1 (7 bases). V was trimmed by 6 bases and J by 2 bases, leaving 10 bases between them. Germline values: CDR1 KGHPV, CDR2 FQNQEV (reference sequence). The CDR3 spans 14 residues. The covered CDR3 bases are TGTGCCAGCAGCCCAGGGGGGAACACCGGGCAGCTCTAC. Amino acid sequence: CASSPGGNTGQLY. The complete CDR3 sequence is CASSPGGNTGQLYF.

As for this clone: Gene names refer to mouse genes. The sequence runs out 1 residue before the end of the CDR3; the remainder is reconstructed from the germline J gene. The chain is built from TRBV16 and TRBJ2-4; 9 bases are a match to TRBD2. Germline V gene sequence: CDR1 SGHSA, CDR2 FRNQAP. V lost 1 base, J lost 0 bases, and 2 bases stayed unmatched. This CDR3 contains 16 residues. CDR3 residues: CASSLVTGGSQNTLYF. The DNA read from the CDR3 is TGTGCAAGCAGCTTAGTGACTGGGGGTAGTCAAAACACCTTGTAC.

As concerns this clone: The gene names here belong to mouse. Here the CDR3 reads CASRRQNSGNTLYF. Incomplete CDR3 DNA: TGTGCCAGCAGAAGACAAAATTCTGGAAATACGCTCTAT. The chain carries TRBV26 and TRBJ1-3; D gene uncertain. The read falls 1 residue short of the CDR3 end, and the missing part is taken from the germline J gene. Germline lookup yields CDR1 KGHPV and CDR2 FQNQEV (reference sequence). Trimming removed 6 bases from V and 0 bases from J, with 9 bases in between. The CDR3 spans 14 residues.

Note on this clone: The listed genes are named as in mouse. Read data end 1 residue before the CDR3 end; the end is taken from the germline J gene. This sequence joins TRBV19 and TRBJ2-5; no clear D. The CDR3 runs 13 residues. V was pared by 0 bases and J by 5 bases, with 7 bases between. Germline V gene sequence: CDR1 FNHDT, CDR2 SITEND (reference sequence). The CDR3 here is CASSIGDSDTQYF. The CDR3 bases that were read are TGTGCCAGCAGTATAGGGGATTCAGACACCCAGTAC.

In its sample, this clone ranks as medium-sized (0.01 to 0.1%). Here the gene names and germline are mouse. The CDR3 is cut off 1 residue early in the read; its end comes from the germline J gene. The V call is TRBV3, the J call TRBJ2-1; D call uncertain. V was pared by 3 bases and J by 1 base, with 4 bases between. The CDR3 is 13 amino acids. Germline lookup yields CDR1 SNHLY and CDR2 FYNGKV (reference sequence). CDR3: CASSLYNYAEQFF. CDR3 bases read: TGTGCCAGCAGCTTGTACAACTATGCTGAGCAGTTC.

Regarding this clone: The genes and germline here are from mouse. The read ends 1 residue shy of where the CDR3 ends; the end is completed using the germline J gene. The chain couples TRBV26 to TRBJ2-4; D is possibly TRBD1 or TRBD2 (5 bases each). The CDR3 sequence is 14 residues long. V was clipped by 2 bases and J by 1 base, with 7 bases between them. The germline CDR1 and CDR2 sequences are KGHPV and FQNQEV (reference sequence). The CDR3 here is CASSLPGGQNTLYF. The CDR3 DNA, read in part, is TGTGCCAGCAGTCTGCCGGGGGGTCAAAACACCTTGTAC.

To note about this clone: Gene names denote mouse genes. The read finishes 1 residue shy of the CDR3 end, and the germline J gene is used to complete it. This chain joins TRBV26 and TRBJ1-2, with unresolved D. The CDR3 has 14 residues. V was cut by 0 bases and J by 0 bases, with 5 bases left in between. Per the germline V gene, CDR1 is KGHPV and CDR2 is FQNQEV (reference sequence). The DNA read from the CDR3 is TGTGCCAGCAGTCTGTCGATAGCAAACTCCGACTACACC. As protein: CASSLSIANSDYT. The full CDR3 reads CASSLSIANSDYTF. The whole variable domain, remainder taken from reference TRBV26 and TRBJ1-2, is NSKVIQTPRYLVKGQGQKAKMRCIPEKGHPVVFWYQQNKNNEFKFLINFQNQEVLQQIDMTEKRFSAECPSNSPCSLEIQSSEAGDSALYLCASSLSIANSDYTFGSGTRLLVI.

The table lists this clone with a few counts. Genes here carry mouse names. The read falls 1 residue short of the CDR3 end, and the missing part is taken from the germline J gene. This sequence joins TRBV19 and TRBJ2-1; D may be TRBD1 or TRBD2 (6 bases each). The germline V gene has CDR1 FNHDT and CDR2 SITEND (reference sequence). V gave up 1 base and J gave up 1 base, with 9 bases separating them. There are 15 residues in the CDR3. The CDR3 sequence: CASSIRGGNYAEQFF. CDR3 bases read: TGTGCCAGCAGTATACGAGGGGGGAACTATGCTGAGCAGTTC.

Comment on this clone: Gene names and germline match the mouse. The read falls 1 residue short of the CDR3 end, and the missing part is taken from the germline J gene. The chain joins TRBV12-1 to TRBJ2-3; 9 nucleotides align to TRBD2. This CDR3 is 14 amino acids long. CDR1 and CDR2 from the germline V gene are SGHSN and HYEKVE. Trimming removed 0 bases from V and 3 bases from J; junction bases left unmatched: 0. The CDR3 spells CASSLGLGAETLYF. The sequenced CDR3 bases are TGTGCCAGCTCTCTCGGACTGGGGGCAGAAACGCTGTAT. The complete variable domain, with remaining parts taken from reference TRBV12-1 and TRBJ2-3, reads DSGVVQSPRHIIKEKGGRSVLTCIPISGHSNVVWYQQTLGKELKFLIQHYEKVERDKGFLPSRFSVQQFDDYHSEMNMSALELEDSAMYFCASSLGLGAETLYFGSGTRLTVL.